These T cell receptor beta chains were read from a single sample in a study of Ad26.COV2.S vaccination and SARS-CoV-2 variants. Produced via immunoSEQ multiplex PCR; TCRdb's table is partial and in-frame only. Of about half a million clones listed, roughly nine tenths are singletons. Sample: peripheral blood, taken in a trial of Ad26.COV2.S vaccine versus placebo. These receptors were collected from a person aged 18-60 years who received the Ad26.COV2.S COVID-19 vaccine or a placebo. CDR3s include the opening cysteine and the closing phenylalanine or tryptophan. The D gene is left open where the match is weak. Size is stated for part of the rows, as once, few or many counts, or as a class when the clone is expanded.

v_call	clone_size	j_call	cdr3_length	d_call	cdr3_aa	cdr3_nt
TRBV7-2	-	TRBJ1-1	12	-	CASSLGAREAFF	TGTGCCAGCAGCTTAGGGGCGAGGGAAGCTTTCTTT
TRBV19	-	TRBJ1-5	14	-	CASSISGLHQPQHF	TGTGCCAGTAGTATCTCAGGGCTCCATCAGCCCCAGCATTTT
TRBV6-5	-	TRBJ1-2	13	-	CASIGQGGGGYTF	TGTGCCAGCATCGGCCAGGGCGGAGGCGGCTACACCTTC
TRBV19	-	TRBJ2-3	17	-	CASSILHRAYQGDTQYF	TGTGCCAGTAGTATCTTGCACAGGGCCTATCAGGGGGATACGCAGTATTTT
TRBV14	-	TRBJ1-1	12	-	CASSRVNTEAFF	TGTGCCAGCAGCCGTGTTAACACTGAAGCTTTCTTT
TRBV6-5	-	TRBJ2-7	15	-	CASSLGGAYSYEQYF	TGTGCCAGCAGTTTAGGGGGGGCTTACTCCTACGAGCAGTACTTC
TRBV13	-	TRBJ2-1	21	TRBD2	CASSPGPGLAGVSLLNGEQFF	TGTGCCAGCAGCCCCGGCCCGGGACTAGCGGGAGTATCACTTTTGAATGGTGAGCAGTTCTTC
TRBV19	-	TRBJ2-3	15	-	CASSIRGWGTDTQYF	TGTGCCAGTAGTATACGGGGTTGGGGTACAGATACGCAGTATTTT
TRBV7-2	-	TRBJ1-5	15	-	CASSLGGSRNQPQHF	TGTGCCAGCAGCTTAGGGGGTAGCCGCAATCAGCCCCAGCATTTT
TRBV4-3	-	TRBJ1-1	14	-	CASRKGWGNTEAFF	TGCGCCAGCAGGAAGGGGTGGGGGAACACTGAAGCTTTCTTT
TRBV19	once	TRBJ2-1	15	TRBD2	CASSTSGGAYNEQFF	TGTGCCAGTAGTACTAGCGGGGGGGCCTACAATGAGCAGTTCTTC
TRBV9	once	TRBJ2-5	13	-	CASSVGGKETQYF	TGTGCCAGCAGCGTAGGAGGGAAAGAGACCCAGTACTTC
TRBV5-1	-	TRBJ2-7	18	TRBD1	CASSLTTGLGTGSYEQYF	TGCGCCAGCAGCTTGACCACTGGTCTTGGGACAGGGTCCTACGAGCAGTACTTC
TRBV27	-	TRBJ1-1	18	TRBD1	CASSLFWDREDGNTEAFF	TGTGCCAGCAGTTTATTCTGGGACAGGGAAGATGGTAACACTGAAGCTTTCTTT
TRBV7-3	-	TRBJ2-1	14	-	CASSKTGLNNEQFF	TGTGCCAGCAGCAAAACTGGCCTTAACAATGAGCAGTTCTTC
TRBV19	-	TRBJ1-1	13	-	CASSIWGTPEAFF	TGTGCCAGTAGTATTTGGGGGACCCCTGAAGCTTTCTTT
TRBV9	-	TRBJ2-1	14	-	CASSVAPDYNEQFF	TGTGCCAGCAGCGTAGCCCCAGACTACAATGAGCAGTTCTTC
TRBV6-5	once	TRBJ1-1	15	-	CASSNYRAGDTEAFF	TGTGCCAGCAGTAACTACAGGGCGGGGGACACTGAAGCTTTCTTT
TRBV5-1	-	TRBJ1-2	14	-	CASTPGEGSYGYTF	TGCGCCAGCACCCCCGGCGAAGGTAGCTATGGCTACACCTTC
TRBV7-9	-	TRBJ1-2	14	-	CASSLGGDRYGYTF	TGTGCCAGCAGCTTAGGGGGGGATCGGTATGGCTACACCTTC
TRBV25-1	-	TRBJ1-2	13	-	CASSSLFGYGYTF	TGTGCCAGCAGCTCCTTATTCGGATATGGCTACACCTTC
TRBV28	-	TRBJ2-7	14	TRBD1	CASSKQGDGYEQYF	TGTGCCAGCAGTAAACAGGGGGATGGCTACGAGCAGTACTTC
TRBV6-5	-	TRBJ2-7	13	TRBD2	CASGLAGEGEQYF	TGTGCCAGCGGACTAGCGGGAGAAGGCGAGCAGTACTTC